This TCR beta chain is from a study of CD8+ T cells in alopecia areata. There are 14 residues in the CDR3. The V gene's germline CDR1 is SGHVS and CDR2 FNYEAQ. V lost 2 bases and J lost 5, with 9 bases in between. Treatment specified: oral pan-JAK inhibitor, 5-10 mg twice daily. cDNA prepared by RNA extraction and subsequent reverse transcription served as the template for sequencing. Only in-frame clones appear in the TCRdb table, and some are missing; sequencing was by immunoSEQ multiplex PCR. The sample has 110,000 to 150,000 clones; 82% are singletons. The chain employs TRBV7-6 and TRBJ2-2; D perhaps matches TRBD2 (6 bases). The sequenced sample was CD8+ T cells sorted from blood, obtained at week 4, from a patient treated with tofacitinib. This receptor was identified in a human donor with alopecia areata. CDR3 DNA: TGTGCCAGCAGCTTACTGGAGGGGACCGGGGAGCTGTTTTTT. Amino acid sequence: CASSLLEGTGELFF.